Below are 26 T cell receptor beta chains sequenced from a single sample in a study of blood T cells in healthy people across ages. The second PCR ran roughly 6 to 11 cycles with a sample-barcoded 5' primer and J-beta primers. Using its own MiXCR run on the 5' RACE reads, TCRdb lists one record per CDR3 protein. The sample records about 970,000 distinct CDR3 sequences, roughly half being singletons. The sample consisted of blood. These TCRs come from a woman aged 55-70 years in good health.

The chain joins TRBV20-1 to TRBJ1-5; D might be TRBD1 (5 bases). The ends were cut back, 3 bases at V and 4 bases at J, with 19 bases in the middle. The CDR3 extends over 16 amino acids. Germline V CDR1 and CDR2: DFQATT, SNEGSKA (reference sequence). For the CDR3, the DNA is TGCAGTGCTAGTTGGGGGTTGGAGAGCTGGAATCAGCCCCAGCATTTT. Its protein product is CSASWGLESWNQPQHF.

Regarding this clonotype: Being one base from a much bigger clone, this may be a read error. The chain combines TRBV6-5 with TRBJ2-3, with TRBD1 matching over 7 bases. The CDR3 is 14 amino acids. Germline loops: CDR1 MNHEY, CDR2 SVGAGI. With V trimmed by 6 bases and J by 1 base, 4 bases remained unmatched. The CDR3 nucleotides read TGTGCCAGCAGCCGGGACAGTCGCACAGATACGCAGTATTTT. Translated, it gives CASSRDSRTDTQYF.

The chain recombines TRBV6-6 with TRBJ2-4, with 8 positions matching TRBD1. The J call may be faulty, since TRBJ2-7 better matches the DNA end. CDR3 length equals 14 residues. CDR1 is MNHNY, CDR2 SVGAGI, per germline (reference sequence). This CDR3 reads CASSDQGAGYEQYF. The CDR3 DNA sequence: TGTGCCAGCAGTGATCAGGGGGCAGGCTACGAGCAGTACTTC.

This clonotype was picked up a small number of times. The rearrangement links TRBV4-3 to TRBJ2-1; 8 nucleotides line up with TRBD2. Germline lookup yields CDR1 LGHNA and CDR2 YSLEER. J lost 2 bases, V lost 1 base, and 4 bases had no gene match. The CDR3 spans 16 residues. The CDR3 spells CASSQGRTSPYNEQFF. The CDR3 DNA reads as TGCGCCAGCAGCCAAGGGAGGACTAGCCCCTACAATGAGCAGTTCTTC.

This sequence joins TRBV4-3 and TRBJ2-7, with D perhaps TRBD1 (6 bases). The CDR3 totals 15 residues. V gave up 4 bases and J gave up 0 bases, with 13 bases separating them. The germline V gene encodes CDR1 LGHNA and CDR2 YSLEER. The CDR3 reads CASSPRQGLSYEQYF. In nucleotides, the CDR3 is TGCGCCAGCAGCCCGAGGCAGGGGCTCTCCTACGAGCAGTACTTC.

This clonotype occurred a few times. The rearrangement uses TRBV12-3 or TRBV12-4 and TRBJ1-5; TRBD1 is a possible D gene (6 bases). Trimming shortened V by 3 bases and J by 3 bases, and 12 bases separated the two germline ends. The length of the CDR3 is 15 residues. The CDR3 reads CASSFARTANQPQHF. CDR3 bases: TGTGCCAGCAGTTTTGCCCGGACAGCCAATCAGCCCCAGCATTTT.

The V call is TRBV20-1, the J call TRBJ2-1; TRBD2 matches 9 bases. This CDR3 contains 16 residues. Trimming cost V 1 base and J 13 bases; bases outside gene matches: 17. Germline assignment: CDR1 DFQATT and CDR2 SNEGSKA (reference sequence). The DNA of the CDR3 is TGCAGTGCTAGAGTAGGTGGCGGGAGGGCCACAGAGACCCAGTTCTTC. Residues: CSARVGGGRATETQFF.

This chain connects TRBV20-1 to TRBJ1-2; D possibly corresponds to TRBD1 (5 bases). CDR3 length: 16 amino acids. V gave up 1 base and J gave up 5 bases, with 20 bases separating them. Germline CDR1 is DFQATT and CDR2 is SNEGSKA (reference sequence). The CDR3 loop reads CSARGPYPGLIYGYTF. The DNA for the CDR3 is TGCAGTGCTAGAGGCCCTTACCCGGGGCTAATTTATGGCTACACCTTC.

As for this clonotype: One end of the junction fails to match germline, which may point to a read error. The J gene is TRBJ2-2, the V gene TRBV2, with 12 bases matching TRBD2. Looked up from germline, CDR1 is SNHLY and CDR2 is FYNNEI. The CDR3 is 15 residues long. The CDR3 DNA sequence: TGTGCCAGCAATGAACTAGCGGGAGGCACCGGGGAGCTGTTTTTT. Residues: CASNELAGGTGELFF.

As for this clonotype: An end of the junction differs from the germline gene, which may be a read error. This chain links TRBV7-2 with TRBJ2-7; D is unresolved. The germline V gene encodes CDR1 SGHTA and CDR2 FQGNSA. The CDR3 has 12 residues. The CDR3 sequence is CDSSLIGYEQYF. The CDR3, as DNA: TGTGACAGCAGCTTAATCGGATACGAGCAGTACTTC.

V and J are TRBV20-1 and TRBJ2-7, with no clear D. This CDR3 has 12 amino acids. The V end lost 4 bases, the J end lost 7 bases, and 14 bases lay between the germline ends. CDR1 and CDR2 from the germline V gene are DFQATT and SNEGSKA (reference sequence). CDR3 in amino acids: CSATGPDEEQYF. Here the CDR3 DNA reads TGCAGTGCTACTGGGCCTGACGAAGAGCAGTACTTC.

This chain uses TRBV12-3 or TRBV12-4 with TRBJ2-1, with D hard to call. V was pared by 3 bases and J by 2 bases, with 5 bases between. The CDR3 sequence is 13 residues long. The DNA for the CDR3 is TGTGCCAGCAGTTTGGTGGCCTACAATGAGCAGTTCTTC. This encodes CASSLVAYNEQFF.

V and J are TRBV20-1 and TRBJ2-3; 8 bases are a match to TRBD2. From germline, CDR1 is DFQATT and CDR2 SNEGSKA (reference sequence). With 6 bases clipped from V and 4 bases from J, the junction kept 9 bases outside the gene matches. The CDR3 spans 14 residues. As DNA, the CDR3 is TGCAGTGCCAGGCTAGCGGGCTTTGCAGATACGCAGTATTTT. This sequence encodes CSARLAGFADTQYF.

The chain has TRBV7-9 and TRBJ2-6; 7 nucleotides line up with TRBD1. The germline gives CDR1 SEHNR, CDR2 FQNEAQ (reference sequence). This CDR3 is built from 15 residues. Losses at the gene ends were 2 bases for V and 4 bases for J; bases not matched to a gene: 2. The CDR3 DNA sequence: TGTGCCAGCAGCTTAACAGGGGAAGGGGCCAACGTCCTGACTTTC. Translation gives CASSLTGEGANVLTF.

The rearrangement uses TRBV4-1 and TRBJ2-7; D gene uncertain. The CDR3 runs to 15 residues. Per the germline V gene, CDR1 is MGHRA and CDR2 is YSYEKL. Trimming took off 0 bases at V and 1 base at J, with 10 bases between the two ends. CDR3: CASSQEVARSYEQYF. In nucleotides, the CDR3 is TGCGCCAGCAGCCAAGAGGTAGCTCGATCCTACGAGCAGTACTTC.

This clonotype was observed a few times. The chain uses TRBV28 and TRBJ2-4, with 8 bases fitting TRBD1. The J call is doubtful: the DNA matches TRBJ2-7 better. The CDR3 spans 15 residues. Germline loops: CDR1 MDHEN, CDR2 SYDVKM. CDR3 protein: CASSLHGQGYYEQYF. The CDR3 nucleotides are TGTGCCAGCAGTTTACACGGACAGGGATACTACGAGCAGTACTTC.

The CDR3 DNA reads TGTGCCAGCAGCTTTCGACAGGGAGAGGCTAACTATGGCTACACCTTC. Amino acid sequence: CASSFRQGEANYGYTF. The rearrangement joins TRBV7-9 to TRBJ1-2; 7 bases match TRBD1. The germline CDR1 and CDR2 sequences are SEHNR and FQNEAQ (reference sequence). The CDR3 length is 16 residues. V shed 3 bases and J 0 bases; nucleotides not matched to a gene: 7. Variable domain in full (rest from reference TRBV7-9 and TRBJ1-2): DTGVSQNPRHKITKRGQNVTFRCDPISEHNRLYWYRQTLGQGPEFLTYFQNEAQLEKSRLLSDRFSAERPKGSFSTLEIQRTEQGDSAMYLCASSFRQGEANYGYTFGSGTRLTVV.

This clonotype has a handful of counts. V and J are TRBV3-1 and TRBJ2-1, with D possibly called TRBD1 or TRBD2 (5 bases each). V lost 1 base and J lost 5, with 9 bases in between. There are 14 residues in the CDR3. Germline V gives CDR1 LGHDT, CDR2 YNNKEL (reference sequence). The CDR3 nucleotides are TGTGCCAGCAGCCAAGCCGGGACCGACAATGAGCAGTTCTTC. This gives the protein CASSQAGTDNEQFF.

The chain combines TRBV20-1 with TRBJ2-5; possibly TRBD2 for D (6 bases). Germline loops: CDR1 DFQATT, CDR2 SNEGSKA (reference sequence). V gave up 5 bases and J gave up 2 bases, with 15 bases separating them. The CDR3 contains 14 residues. Here the CDR3 reads CSAGGMPYQETQYF. CDR3 in DNA: TGCAGTGCTGGGGGGATGCCGTATCAAGAGACCCAGTACTTC.

The genes are TRBV6-6 and TRBJ2-5; D is undetermined. The CDR3 length is 12 residues. The germline V and J ends were trimmed by 5 bases and 4 bases, with 8 bases remaining between them. Germline V gene lookup returns CDR1 MNHNY and CDR2 SVGAGI (reference sequence). The CDR3 region is CASSLEAETQYF. In DNA, the CDR3 is TGTGCCAGCAGTCTAGAGGCAGAGACCCAGTACTTC.

As concerns this clonotype: Relative to the germline gene, one junction end is altered; a read error may explain this. V gene TRBV6-5 combines with J gene TRBJ2-7; D is uncertain. The CDR3 contains 11 residues. Germline assignment: CDR1 MNHEY and CDR2 SVGAGI. DNA of the CDR3: TGTACCAGCAGAAGAGACTACGAGCAGTACTTC. Protein product: CTSRRDYEQYF.

The chain carries TRBV11-1 and TRBJ2-5; perhaps TRBD2 as D (5 bases). V lost 3 bases, J lost 3 bases, and 11 bases lay in between. The CDR3 runs 14 residues. From germline, CDR1 is SGHAT and CDR2 FQDESV (reference sequence). CDR3 sequence: CASSFGGSEETQYF. CDR3 DNA sequence: TGTGCCAGCAGCTTTGGCGGGTCGGAAGAGACCCAGTACTTC.

This chain joins TRBV12-3 or TRBV12-4 and TRBJ1-4; D is perhaps TRBD1 (6 bases). Deletions cut 6 bases from V and 5 bases from J, with 16 bases between. This CDR3 contains 15 residues. The CDR3 sequence: CASRWDTARNEKLFF. Written as DNA, the CDR3 is TGTGCCAGCAGATGGGACACGGCGAGAAATGAAAAACTGTTTTTT.

This sequence joins TRBV5-1 and TRBJ2-1, with TRBD2 matching over 13 bases. CDR1 is SGHRS, CDR2 YFSETQ, per germline. The CDR3 has 16 residues. Losses at the gene ends were 0 bases for V and 6 bases for J; bases not matched to a gene: 3. The CDR3 reads CASSLAGLAGTNEQFF. For the CDR3, the DNA is TGCGCCAGCAGCTTGGCGGGACTAGCGGGAACCAATGAGCAGTTCTTC.

This clonotype turned up a few times. J is TRBJ2-4 and V is TRBV14; D may be TRBD1 or TRBD2 (5 bases each). This CDR3 is built from 14 residues. Per the germline V gene, CDR1 is SGHDN and CDR2 is FVKESK. The V end was cut by 0 bases, the J end by 6 bases, with 9 bases between. The CDR3 DNA reads TGTGCCAGCAGCCAAGAATCGAGGGGAAACATTCAGTACTTC. It codes for CASSQESRGNIQYF.

The genes are TRBV12-3 or TRBV12-4 and TRBJ2-1, with D possibly matching TRBD2 (6 bases). The CDR3 length is 16 residues. V was trimmed by 3 bases and J by 0 bases, leaving 12 bases between them. The CDR3 spells CASSFDSGVSYNEQFF. CDR3 DNA sequence: TGTGCCAGCAGTTTCGACTCGGGGGTCTCCTACAATGAGCAGTTCTTC.